This T cell receptor (beta chain) was recovered during a study of cytomegalovirus exposure and HLA in healthy donors. Looking at the study overall: As an earlier analysis found, 150 million to 200 million T cells yielded approximately 100 million unique TCR beta sequences. For the approximately 360 genotyped donors, about 79% fell within the Caucasian-associated ancestry cluster.

Study-level points and caveats: In a later analysis, TCR beta V- and J-gene trimming showed a link to a missense DCLRE1C variant. When a later analysis was performed, an Asian-associated ancestry cluster reportedly had fewer N-insertions than the roughly 690-donor mean.

13 Jbeta primers and 60 Vbeta primers were used for the PCR. TCRdb's copy holds only in-frame clones and misses some; the assay was immunoSEQ multiplex PCR. The data hold 100,000 to 150,000 clones, with around 82% observed a single time. Remarks on this clone: Antigen unknown.

CDR1 and CDR2 (germline): SGHNT, YYREEE (reference sequence). This CDR3 has 12 residues. V was cut by 4 bases and J by 8 bases, with 12 bases left in between. Material: PBMCs. The V and J genes are TRBV5-4 and TRBJ1-2, with a weak D call TRBD1 (5 bases). This clonotype was obtained from a man aged 35 to 55 in good health and CMV-seronegative. CDR3 sequence reads: CASSIQEGGYTF. CDR3 nucleotides: TGTGCCAGCAGCATACAGGAGGGCGGCTACACCTTC.